This T cell receptor beta chain was sequenced for a study of early T cells in non-severe SARS-CoV-2 infection. Looking at the study overall: The sequenced material was bulk RNA from unsorted whole blood, and its chains were unpaired. Study results and limitations: Matches to VDJdb favored anti-spike CD8 responses and missed private and CD4 specificities.

Attachment of unique molecular identifiers was made to individual cDNA molecules. TCRdb analysed the 5' RACE reads with MiXCR anew, one entry per CDR3 protein. The sample has tens of thousands of distinct CDR3 sequences, about 12% seen once. This clonotype was seen only a few times. Its antigen is unidentified. The sequence came from an adult who was a healthcare worker with PCR-confirmed SARS-CoV-2 infection or an uninfected control (not recorded which). The sequenced sample consisted of whole blood.

The chain's CDR3 is CASSGRGGETQYF. In nucleotides, the CDR3 is TGTGCCAGTAGTGGGCGGGGTGGTGAGACCCAGTACTTC. The V call is TRBV19, the J call TRBJ2-5; weak D call: TRBD2 (6 bases). Per germline, CDR1 LNHDA and CDR2 SQIVND (reference sequence). The CDR3 has 13 residues. Between the trimmed V and J ends, which lost 5 bases and 5 bases, there was a span of 12 bases.